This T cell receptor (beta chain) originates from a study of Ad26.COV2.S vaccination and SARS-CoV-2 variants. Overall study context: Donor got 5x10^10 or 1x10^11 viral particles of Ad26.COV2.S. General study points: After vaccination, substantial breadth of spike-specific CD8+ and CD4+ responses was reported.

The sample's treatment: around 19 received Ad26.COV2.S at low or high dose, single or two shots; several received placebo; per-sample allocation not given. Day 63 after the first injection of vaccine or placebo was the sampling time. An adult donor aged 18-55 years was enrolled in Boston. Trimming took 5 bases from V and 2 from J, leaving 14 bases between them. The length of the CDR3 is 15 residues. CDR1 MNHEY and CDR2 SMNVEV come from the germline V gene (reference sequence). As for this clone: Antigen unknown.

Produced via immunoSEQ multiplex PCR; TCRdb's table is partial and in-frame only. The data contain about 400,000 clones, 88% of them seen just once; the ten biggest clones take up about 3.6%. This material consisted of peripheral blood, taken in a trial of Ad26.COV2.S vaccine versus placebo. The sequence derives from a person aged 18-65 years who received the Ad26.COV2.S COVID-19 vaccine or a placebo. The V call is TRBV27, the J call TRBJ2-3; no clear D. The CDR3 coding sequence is TGTGCCAGCAGTCCCCCTGGGCTCCACACAGATACGCAGTATTTT. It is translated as CASSPPGLHTDTQYF.